This paragraph reports one T cell receptor beta chain. Its specificity is not known. This CDR3 contains 18 residues. Losses at the gene ends were 1 base for V and 6 bases for J; bases not matched to a gene: 14. CDR1 is LNHDA, CDR2 SQIVND, per germline (reference sequence). 13 Jbeta primers and 60 Vbeta primers were used for the PCR. Profiling relied on immunoSEQ multiplex PCR, and the TCRdb table lists in-frame clones only, not all of them. The repertoire consists of under 200,000 clones, with roughly 80% occurring once and the leading ten covering around 2.2%. This entry comes from a study of cytomegalovirus exposure and HLA in healthy donors. Study background: Earlier findings included some 120 million unique TCR beta sequences obtained from some 180 million T cells. For the 300 to 450 genotyped donors, roughly 80% fell within the Caucasian-associated ancestry cluster.

Findings of the study overall: TCR beta chain V- and J-gene trimming was linked, in a later analysis, to a missense variant in DCLRE1C. In a later analysis, compared with equally common non-associated chains, HLA-associated beta chains were more expanded.

The sequence came from a man aged 55 to 70 in good health and CMV-seronegative. This chain joins TRBV19 and TRBJ2-1, with 8 bases aligning to TRBD2. The source material was PBMCs. CDR3 amino acids: CASSIGRAGGLGFNEQFF. Here the CDR3 DNA reads TGTGCCAGTAGTATAGGTCGGGCGGGGGGCTTGGGATTCAATGAGCAGTTCTTC. Variable domain in full (rest from reference TRBV19 and TRBJ2-1): DGGITQSPKYLFRKEGQNVTLSCEQNLNHDAMYWYRQDPGQGLRLIYYSQIVNDFQKGDIAEGYSVSREKKESFPLTVTSAQKNPTAFYLCASSIGRAGGLGFNEQFFGPGTRLTVL.